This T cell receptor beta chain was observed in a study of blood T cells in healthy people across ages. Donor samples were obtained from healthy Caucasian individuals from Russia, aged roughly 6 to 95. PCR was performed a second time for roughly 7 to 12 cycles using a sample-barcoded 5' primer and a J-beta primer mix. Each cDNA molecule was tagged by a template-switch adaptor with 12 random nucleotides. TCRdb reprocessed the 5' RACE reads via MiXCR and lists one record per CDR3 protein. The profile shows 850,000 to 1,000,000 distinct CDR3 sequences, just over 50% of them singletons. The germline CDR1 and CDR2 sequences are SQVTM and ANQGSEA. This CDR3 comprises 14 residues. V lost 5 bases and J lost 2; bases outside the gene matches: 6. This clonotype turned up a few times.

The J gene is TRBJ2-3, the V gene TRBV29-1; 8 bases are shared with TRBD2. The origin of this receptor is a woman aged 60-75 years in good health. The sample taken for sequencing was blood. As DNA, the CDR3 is TGCAGCGTTACTAGCGGAGGGGACACAGATACGCAGTATTTT. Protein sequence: CSVTSGGDTDTQYF.